This T cell receptor beta chain was documented in a study of OX40 agonist ivuxolimab in advanced cancers. Study-wide background: Ivuxolimab, which is an agonistic anti-OX40 (CD134) antibody, was administered to the patients. Findings and limits, study-wide: At doses 0.1 to 3.0 mg/kg, CD4+ and CD8+ clones expanded. It was not determined which antigens were specifically recognized by the peripheral T cells that had undergone clonal expansion.

TCRdb's table, derived via immunoSEQ multiplex PCR, lists solely in-frame clones and lacks some. The sample consists of roughly 70,000 clones, around 90% of them appearing once. A word on this clone: The target antigen is unknown.

The sequence was obtained from an adult with an advanced solid tumor such as melanoma, head and neck, liver or kidney cancer. Material: CD4+ or CD8+ T cells sorted from blood, obtained in a trial of the OX40 agonist ivuxolimab.

CDR3 nucleotide sequence: TGTGCCAGTAGTATAGACACCTATGGCTACACCTTC. Translation: CASSIDTYGYTF. This sequence joins TRBV19 and TRBJ1-2; unclear D gene. V was shortened by 0 bases and J by 4 bases, with 3 bases between the two germline ends. The CDR3 is 12 amino acids. CDR1 is LNHDA and CDR2 is SQIVND in the germline V gene (reference sequence).